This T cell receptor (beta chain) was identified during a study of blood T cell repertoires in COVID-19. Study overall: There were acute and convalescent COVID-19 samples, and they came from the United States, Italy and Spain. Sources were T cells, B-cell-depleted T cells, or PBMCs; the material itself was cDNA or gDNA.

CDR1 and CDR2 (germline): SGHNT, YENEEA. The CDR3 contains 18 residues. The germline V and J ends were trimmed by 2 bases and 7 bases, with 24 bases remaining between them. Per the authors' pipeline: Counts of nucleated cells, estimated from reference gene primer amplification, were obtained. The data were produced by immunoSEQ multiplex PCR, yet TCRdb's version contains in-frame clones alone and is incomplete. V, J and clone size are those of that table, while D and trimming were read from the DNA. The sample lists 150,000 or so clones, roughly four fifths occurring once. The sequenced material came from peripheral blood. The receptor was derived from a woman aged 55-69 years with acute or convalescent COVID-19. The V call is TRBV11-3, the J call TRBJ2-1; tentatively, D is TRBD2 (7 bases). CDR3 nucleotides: TGTGCCAGCAGCTTACCCCGGGCGGGGGCGAAAAAGGGGAATGAGCAGTTCTTC. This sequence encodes CASSLPRAGAKKGNEQFF.